The sequence of this T cell receptor beta chain was determined in a study of T-cell reconstitution after alpha-beta-depleted transplantation in children. Whole-study findings and limits: It was surviving recipient T cells and thymic progenitors that gave some patients high TCRbeta diversity at day 60. At the one-year point after transplant, T-cell counts and TCRbeta diversity were found to come mostly from T cells that had been newly produced. Expanded clones from the graft, numbering several hundred, reportedly supplied alpha-beta T cells about two months after transplant.

Details on this clonotype: Its matching antigen is unknown.

V lost 6 bases to trimming and J lost 2 bases, with 14 bases between them. This CDR3 is 14 amino acids long. The germline CDR1 and CDR2 sequences are SQVTM and ANQGSEA. Unique molecular identifiers were built into the TCRbeta library. TCRdb itself ran the PCR reads through MiXCR, one entry per CDR3 protein. The sample comprises 440,000 or so distinct CDR3 sequences, approximately 42% of which are singletons, and roughly a quarter rests with the top ten. This sequence was found in a girl under 10 years old with aplastic anemia, due to receive a stem cell transplant. The chain uses TRBV29-1 and TRBJ2-1, with D possibly TRBD1 on 5 matching bases. The input for sequencing was PBMCs, taken before TCRalphabeta/CD19-depleted stem cell transplant. CDR3 nucleotide sequence: TGCAGCGTAGTGACAGAAGTTCCCTACAATGAGCAGTTCTTC. It codes for CSVVTEVPYNEQFF.